This entry lists 10 T cell receptor beta chains sequenced from one sample in a study of blood T cell repertoires in COVID-19. Generated by immunoSEQ multiplex PCR, the TCRdb table keeps only in-frame clones and is missing some. The sample has about 250,000 clones; about 91% are singletons. Sample: peripheral blood. The source is a woman in her 30s with COVID-19, enrolled during active disease.

The V call is TRBV19, the J call TRBJ2-1; 8 bases align to TRBD1. V trimming: 8 bases; J trimming: 6 bases; junction bases outside the gene matches: 9. CDR3 size: 14 residues. The V gene's germline CDR1 is LNHDA and CDR2 SQIVND (reference sequence). The CDR3 DNA reads as TGTGCCAGTTCTACACTGGACAGGGTCAATGAGCAGTTCTTC. This gives the protein CASSTLDRVNEQFF.

This sequence joins TRBV27 and TRBJ2-1; D is undetermined. The CDR3 consists of 13 residues. Germline CDR1 reads MNHEY; CDR2 reads SMNVEV (reference sequence). Trimming took 2 bases from V and 10 from J, leaving 12 bases between them. The CDR3 region has the DNA TGTGCCAGCAGTTTAGGAAAGCGATCGGAGCAGTTCTTC. Translated, it gives CASSLGKRSEQFF.

The V and J genes are TRBV15 and TRBJ2-3, with a tentative D call TRBD2 (6 bases). This CDR3 contains 13 residues. The V gene lost 7 bases and the J gene lost 6 bases, with 14 bases spanning the gap. In germline, CDR1 is LNHNV, CDR2 YYDKDF (reference sequence). The CDR3 is CATMTRGRDTQYF. The CDR3 nucleotides are TGTGCCACCATGACTAGAGGGAGGGATACGCAGTATTTT.

The chain uses TRBV27 and TRBJ1-5; no firm D call. The CDR3 runs 17 residues. Germline-derived CDR1 and CDR2 are MNHEY and SMNVEV (reference sequence). V gave up 5 bases and J gave up 0 bases, with 17 bases separating them. The DNA of the CDR3 is TGTGCCAGCAGTCCACCGGGTTCCGATCATAGCAATCAGCCCCAGCATTTT. The encoded protein is CASSPPGSDHSNQPQHF.

The chain joins TRBV7-9 to TRBJ1-1; no reliable D call. Germline values: CDR1 SEHNR, CDR2 FQNEAQ (reference sequence). V was clipped by 5 bases and J by 0 bases, with 10 bases between them. The CDR3 length is 14 residues. CDR3 region: CASSQIRMNTEAFF. The CDR3 bases are TGTGCCAGCAGCCAGATCCGAATGAACACTGAAGCTTTCTTT.

CDR3 sequence reads: CASKRTGEEKLFF. Written as DNA, the CDR3 is TGCGCCAGCAAACGGACAGGGGAAGAAAAACTGTTTTTT. The rearrangement links TRBV4-1 to TRBJ1-4; 9 bases agree with TRBD1. Unmatched junction bases numbered 5, after V lost 7 bases and J lost 8 bases. Germline CDR1 MGHRA, CDR2 YSYEKL. This CDR3 comprises 13 residues.

A few counts support this clone. The chain carries TRBV2 and TRBJ2-1; TRBD2 matches at 11 bases. Germline V gene data show CDR1 as SNHLY and CDR2 as FYNNEI. The CDR3 loop spans 16 amino acids. With 2 bases clipped from V and 4 bases from J, the junction kept 4 bases outside the gene matches. The CDR3 is CASSESGTSGYNEQFF. In DNA form, the CDR3 reads TGTGCCAGCAGTGAATCCGGGACTAGCGGATACAATGAGCAGTTCTTC.

The chain links TRBV6-1 to TRBJ2-7, with no clear D. The CDR3 consists of 14 residues. V was pared by 3 bases and J by 3 bases, with 12 bases between. CDR1 is MNHNS, CDR2 SASEGT, per germline. The CDR3 spells CASSDLEQNYEQYV. In nucleotides, the CDR3 is TGTGCCAGCAGTGATTTAGAACAGAACTACGAGCAGTACGTC.

The V gene is TRBV18, the J gene TRBJ2-7; TRBD1 matches at 7 bases. Germline CDR1 reads KGHSH; CDR2 reads LQKENI. Germline trimming cut 5 bases from V and 3 bases from J; bases unmatched to any gene: 13. The CDR3 length is 16 residues. CDR3 DNA: TGTGCCAGCTCAACGGTTCCGGGACAGAGCCTCTACGAGCAGTACTTC. This gives the protein CASSTVPGQSLYEQYF.

The rearrangement links TRBV6-6 to TRBJ1-6, with TRBD1 matching over 7 bases. V lost 11 bases and J lost 3; bases outside the gene matches: 7. Germline assignment: CDR1 MNHNY and CDR2 SVGAGI (reference sequence). The CDR3 is 14 amino acids. The CDR3 DNA sequence: TGTGCCTCCAACCGGGACAGCTATAATTCACCCCTCCACTTT. Its translation: CASNRDSYNSPLHF.